The 20 T cell receptor beta chains below were found in one sample sequenced in a study of Ad26.COV2.S vaccination and SARS-CoV-2 variants. Treatment described: roughly 18 received Ad26.COV2.S at low or high dose, single or two shots; roughly 5 received placebo; per-sample allocation not given. Repertoires come from day 63 after the first vaccine or placebo injection. Sequencing used immunoSEQ multiplex PCR; TCRdb keeps in-frame clones, though not all of them. This sample has 300,000 to 350,000 clones, with around 84% found just once. The input for sequencing was peripheral blood, taken in a trial of Ad26.COV2.S vaccine versus placebo. The source is a person between 18 and 65 years old who received the Ad26.COV2.S COVID-19 vaccine or a placebo.

The rearrangement links TRBV5-6 to TRBJ2-3; 7 bases match TRBD2. This CDR3 has 13 amino acids. The ends lost 5 bases at V and 4 bases at J; junction bases unmatched: 4. In germline, CDR1 is SGHDT, CDR2 YYEEEE. The CDR3 sequence is CASRERGADTQYF. The CDR3 DNA follows: TGTGCCAGCAGGGAGCGGGGCGCAGATACGCAGTATTTT.

The chain joins TRBV10-1 to TRBJ1-6; D is unresolved. Trimming took 7 bases from V and 1 from J, leaving 20 bases between them. Germline-derived CDR1 and CDR2 are WNHNN and SYGVQD (reference sequence). The CDR3 runs to 18 residues. The CDR3 nucleotides read TGCGCCAGCAACGAAAGTCCGATAAGGGATTCCTATAATTCACCCCTCCACTTT. It translates to CASNESPIRDSYNSPLHF.

This chain connects TRBV6-5 to TRBJ1-4, with a weak D call TRBD1 (6 bases). Trimming took 6 bases from V and 6 from J, leaving 17 bases between them. There are 15 residues in the CDR3. Looked up from germline, CDR1 is MNHEY and CDR2 is SVGAGI. This chain's CDR3 is CASRGSGTLYEKLFF. Here the CDR3 DNA reads TGTGCCAGCAGAGGCTCCGGGACATTGTATGAAAAACTGTTTTTT.

This chain links TRBV19 with TRBJ2-4; TRBD2 is a possible D gene (5 bases). CDR3 length: 13 amino acids. Trimming stripped 8 bases from V and 6 bases from J, with 14 bases between. Germline loops: CDR1 LNHDA, CDR2 SQIVND (reference sequence). CDR3 region: CASSVTGGNIQYF. As DNA, the CDR3 is TGTGCCAGTTCCGTTACTGGAGGAAACATTCAGTACTTC.

The chain links TRBV2 to TRBJ1-1, with unresolved D. Trimming left V 7 bases short and J 3 bases short, with 12 bases between. CDR1 and CDR2 from the germline V gene are SNHLY and FYNNEI. CDR3 length: 13 amino acids. The CDR3 region is CASTPSWDTEAFF. The CDR3 coding sequence is TGTGCCAGCACCCCCTCCTGGGACACTGAAGCTTTCTTT.

The chain couples TRBV19 to TRBJ1-5; tentative D call: TRBD1 (5 bases). Trimming stripped 7 bases from V and 9 bases from J, with 16 bases between. The germline V gene has CDR1 LNHDA and CDR2 SQIVND (reference sequence). This CDR3 has 13 residues. CDR3 DNA sequence: TGTGCCAGTATGCCGGGACGGTATTGGCCCCAGCATTTT. Translation: CASMPGRYWPQHF.

The chain employs TRBV19 and TRBJ2-7; the D is unclear. Germline CDR1 reads LNHDA; CDR2 reads SQIVND (reference sequence). Trimming removed 6 bases from V and 3 bases from J, with 18 bases in between. The CDR3 is made up of 15 amino acids. CDR3 bases: TGTGCCAGTAGCCCGGATGGTGGAGTTTACTACGAGCAGTACTTC. This translates into CASSPDGGVYYEQYF.

The V and J genes are TRBV5-1 and TRBJ2-3; D gene ambiguous. Germline V gene lookup returns CDR1 SGHRS and CDR2 YFSETQ. V lost 0 bases, J lost 2 bases, and 4 bases lay in between. The CDR3 loop spans 13 amino acids. The CDR3 is CASSLDLTDTQYF. The CDR3 nucleotides read TGCGCCAGCAGCTTGGACCTCACAGATACGCAGTATTTT.

The CDR3 bases are TGTGCCAGCACCCGGGGTCCTCAAGAGACCCAGTACTTC. Translated, it gives CASTRGPQETQYF. The chain recombines TRBV9 with TRBJ2-5, with a possible D match to TRBD2 (5 bases). This CDR3 spans 13 amino acids. V dropped 6 bases and J dropped 2 bases, with 11 bases sitting between them. Germline CDR1 is SGDLS and CDR2 is YYNGEE.

This clone was found once. The V call is TRBV18, the J call TRBJ1-2; TRBD1 agrees at 7 bases. The germline gives CDR1 KGHSH, CDR2 LQKENI. The CDR3 runs to 16 residues. The V and J ends lost 2 bases and 4 bases, in that order; junction bases with no gene match: 10. As DNA, the CDR3 is TGTGCCAGCTCACCATACCGCTTGGGACAGATCTATGGCTACACCTTC. Protein sequence: CASSPYRLGQIYGYTF.

In its sample, this clone was seen once. The chain couples TRBV10-2 to TRBJ2-1; TRBD1 matches 11 bases. The CDR3 is 16 residues long. Germline trimming cut 6 bases from V and 8 bases from J; bases unmatched to any gene: 12. In germline, CDR1 is WSHSY, CDR2 SAAADI. CDR3 in DNA: TGCGCCAGCAGACAGAGGGACAGGGGGTTTATCGATGAGCAGTTCTTC. Its protein is CASRQRDRGFIDEQFF.

The genes are TRBV29-1 and TRBJ1-1; 7 nucleotides line up with TRBD1. V was pared by 6 bases and J by 5 bases, with 9 bases of the junction left unmatched. The germline CDR1 and CDR2 sequences are SQVTM and ANQGSEA. The CDR3 spans 13 residues. CDR3 in amino acids: CSVVPQGGTEAFF. The CDR3 DNA reads TGCAGCGTCGTGCCTCAGGGGGGGACTGAAGCTTTCTTT.

This clone came up once. The chain carries TRBV29-1 and TRBJ1-2, with D unclear. Trimming stripped 1 base from V and 2 bases from J, with 32 bases between. CDR1 is SQVTM and CDR2 is ANQGSEA in the germline V gene. This CDR3 has 21 amino acids. Here the CDR3 DNA reads TGCAGCGTTGAAGCCCCCCGGTTCTCGGGTCGGCGAATTAAGTACAACTATGGCTACACCTTC. This codes for CSVEAPRFSGRRIKYNYGYTF.

The chain employs TRBV27 and TRBJ1-1; D is possibly TRBD1 (6 bases). Germline-derived CDR1 and CDR2 are MNHEY and SMNVEV (reference sequence). This CDR3 comprises 15 residues. Trimming cost V 3 bases and J 1 base, with 12 bases left between them. CDR3 residues: CASSLGPGQNTEAFF. The CDR3 nucleotides read TGTGCCAGCAGTTTGGGCCCGGGACAGAACACTGAAGCTTTCTTT.

In its sample, this clone was seen once. This chain connects TRBV7-9 to TRBJ2-7; 8 positions agree with TRBD2. Looked up from germline, CDR1 is SEHNR and CDR2 is FQNEAQ (reference sequence). Unmatched junction bases numbered 13, after V lost 5 bases and J lost 7 bases. This CDR3 is built from 15 residues. The CDR3 DNA follows: TGTGCCAGCAGCCCTCGGGTAGCGGGGATTGGTGAGCAGTACTTC. This encodes CASSPRVAGIGEQYF.

The V call is TRBV2, the J call TRBJ1-2; D is undetermined. The CDR3 sequence is 13 residues long. Trimming stripped 6 bases from V and 4 bases from J, with 12 bases between. The germline CDR1 and CDR2 sequences are SNHLY and FYNNEI. The CDR3 nucleotides are TGTGCCAGCAGCGAGGACGCCAGCTATGGCTACACCTTC. Translation: CASSEDASYGYTF.

The genes are TRBV19 and TRBJ2-7, with 12 bases matching TRBD1. In germline, CDR1 is LNHDA, CDR2 SQIVND (reference sequence). This CDR3 is built from 14 residues. Germline trimming cut 7 bases from V and 6 bases from J; bases unmatched to any gene: 7. In DNA form, the CDR3 reads TGTGCCAGTACCGGGACAGGGGGCCTCGGCGAGCAGTACTTC. It is translated as CASTGTGGLGEQYF.

This clone was counted once. The chain joins TRBV30 to TRBJ2-7; 8 bases line up with TRBD1. The V gene end was trimmed by 7 bases and the J gene end by 2 bases; junction bases not matched to a gene: 4. The CDR3 is 12 residues long. The V gene's germline CDR1 is GTSNPN and CDR2 SVGIG (reference sequence). CDR3 sequence reads: CASRDRPYEQYF. Written as DNA, the CDR3 is TGTGCCTCCCGGGACAGGCCCTACGAGCAGTACTTC.

The chain is built from TRBV6-2 or TRBV6-3 and TRBJ1-1; D ambiguous. CDR3 size: 14 residues. CDR1 is MNHEY and CDR2 is SVGEGT in the germline V gene. Trimming stripped 4 bases from V and 0 bases from J, with 9 bases between. The CDR3 region is CASSSQLMNTEAFF. The CDR3 DNA sequence: TGTGCCAGCAGTTCACAGCTAATGAACACTGAAGCTTTCTTT.

This clone was counted ten times or more. V and J are TRBV25-1 and TRBJ1-5; 8 nucleotides align to TRBD1. This CDR3 has 14 amino acids. Trimming removed 5 bases from V and 4 bases from J; junction bases left unmatched: 4. Germline V lookup: CDR1 MGHDK, CDR2 SYGVNS. The CDR3 DNA follows: TGTGCCAGCAGTACCACAGGGGGAAATCAGCCCCAGCATTTT. It yields the protein CASSTTGGNQPQHF.